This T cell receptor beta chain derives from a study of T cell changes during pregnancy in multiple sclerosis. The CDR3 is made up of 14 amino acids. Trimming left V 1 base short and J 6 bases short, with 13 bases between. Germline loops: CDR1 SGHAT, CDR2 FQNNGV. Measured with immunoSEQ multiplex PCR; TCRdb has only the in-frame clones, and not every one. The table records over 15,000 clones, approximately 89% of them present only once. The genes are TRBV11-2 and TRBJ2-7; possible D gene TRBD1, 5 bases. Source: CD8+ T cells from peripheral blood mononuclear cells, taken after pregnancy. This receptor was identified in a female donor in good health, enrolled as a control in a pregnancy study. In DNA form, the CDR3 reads TGTGCCAGCAGCTTAGTCTTTCAGGGTCGCGAGCAGTACTTC. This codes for CASSLVFQGREQYF.